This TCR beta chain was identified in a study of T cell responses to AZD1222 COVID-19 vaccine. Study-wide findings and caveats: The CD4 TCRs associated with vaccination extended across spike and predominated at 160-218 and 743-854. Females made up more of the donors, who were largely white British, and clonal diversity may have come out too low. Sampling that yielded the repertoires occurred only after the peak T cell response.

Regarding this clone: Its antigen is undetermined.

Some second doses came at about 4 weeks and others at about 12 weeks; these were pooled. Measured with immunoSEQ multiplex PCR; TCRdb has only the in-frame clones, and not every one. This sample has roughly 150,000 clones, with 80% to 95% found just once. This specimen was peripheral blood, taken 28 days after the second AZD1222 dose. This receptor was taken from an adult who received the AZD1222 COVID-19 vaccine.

CDR3 sequence: CASSFIQGAVGELFF. For the CDR3, the DNA is TGTGCCAGCAGCTTCATACAGGGGGCCGTCGGGGAGCTGTTTTTT. V usage is TRBV11-2 and J usage is TRBJ2-2; 9 positions agree with TRBD1. Germline values: CDR1 SGHAT, CDR2 FQNNGV. Unmatched junction bases numbered 6, after V lost 3 bases and J lost 7 bases. The CDR3 has 15 residues.